The clone carrying this T cell receptor (beta chain) was counted at least ten times. The target antigen is unknown. At least 3 on the Clinical Activity Score was recorded for ophthalmopathy patients, who also had NOSPECS grade at least 4 and duration under 3 months. Criteria for exclusion of patients were uncontrolled infection, other autoimmune disease, pregnancy or lactation. This record comes from a study of T cells in Graves' hyperthyroidism and ophthalmopathy. Study-wide results and caveats: Most clonotypes that expanded in the thyroid above 0.001 also showed up in blood. Stable hyperthyroidism and ophthalmopathy were separated using 13 V-J signatures.

RNA transcripts provided the source from which TCR beta CDR3 regions were amplified. First-round RT-PCR with HTBI primers amplified the TCR CDR3 region. Each CDR3 protein gets one entry after TCRdb re-called the multiplex PCR reads with MiXCR. The table has about 350,000 distinct CDR3 sequences, about 15% seen once; the top ten hold approximately 20%. The CDR3 runs 17 residues. CDR1 is KGHDR, CDR2 SFDVKD, per germline. V was clipped by 4 bases and J by 4 bases; unmatched bases: 7. The chain recombines TRBV24-1 with TRBJ2-1; 12 bases agree with TRBD2. This receptor was taken from a woman aged 55-75 years with Graves' ophthalmopathy. Input material: blood. The CDR3 nucleotides read TGTGCCACCAGTGAAAGAGGACTAGCGGGGATTTACAATGAGCAGTTCTTC. Its translation: CATSERGLAGIYNEQFF.